This TCR beta chain was identified during a study of cytomegalovirus exposure and HLA in healthy donors. The germline gives CDR1 SGHRS, CDR2 YFSETQ. J was trimmed by 4 bases and V by 4 bases; bases with no gene match: 9. This CDR3 is 16 amino acids long. Comments on this clone: Its antigen remains unknown.

Assay used: immunoSEQ multiplex PCR; TCRdb lists only in-frame clones, some missing. The sample has 82,000 or so clones, 85% to 95% seen once. Findings and caveats of the study: In vitro data verified a few CMV-associated chains as specific for CMV antigens.

The chain is built from TRBV5-1 and TRBJ1-3, with 9 bases identical to TRBD1. The sample taken for sequencing was PBMCs. The clonotype comes from a young woman in good health and CMV-seronegative. This chain's CDR3 is CASSLRTGAGGNTIYF. The CDR3 coding sequence is TGCGCCAGCAGCCTGAGGACAGGGGCTGGGGGAAACACCATATATTTT.